This entry concerns a single T cell receptor (beta chain). Sequenced by immunoSEQ multiplex PCR; TCRdb stores in-frame clones only, minus some. The sample consists of more than 400,000 clones, approximately 95% of them appearing once. The data originate from a study of shared clonotypes between healthy human individuals. J was trimmed by 3 bases and V by 2 bases; bases with no gene match: 5. The CDR3 covers 15 residues. The germline gives CDR1 WSHSY, CDR2 SAAADI. Sequencing was done on a sample of naive CD4+ T cells sorted from blood. Subset: CD45RA+ positively selected. This rearrangement joins TRBV10-2 to TRBJ2-7; 9 bases agree with TRBD1. This clonotype was sampled from a woman aged 25 to 39 in good health. The CDR3: CASSERGTGNYEQYF. The CDR3 coding sequence is TGCGCCAGCAGTGAGAGAGGGACAGGGAACTACGAGCAGTACTTC.